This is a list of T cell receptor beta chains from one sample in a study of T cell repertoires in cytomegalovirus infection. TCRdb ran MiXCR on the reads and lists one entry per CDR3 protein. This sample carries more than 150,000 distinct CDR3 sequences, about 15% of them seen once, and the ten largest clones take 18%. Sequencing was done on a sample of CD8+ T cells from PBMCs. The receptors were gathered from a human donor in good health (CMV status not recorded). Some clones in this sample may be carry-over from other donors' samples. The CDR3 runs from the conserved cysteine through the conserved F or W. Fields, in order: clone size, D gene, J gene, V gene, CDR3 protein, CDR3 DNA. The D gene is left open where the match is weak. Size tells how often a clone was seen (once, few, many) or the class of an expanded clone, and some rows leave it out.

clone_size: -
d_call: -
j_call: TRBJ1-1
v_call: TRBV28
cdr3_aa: CASSLYRGSNTEAFF
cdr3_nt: TGTGCCAGCAGTTTATATCGGGGGTCCAACACTGAAGCTTTCTTT

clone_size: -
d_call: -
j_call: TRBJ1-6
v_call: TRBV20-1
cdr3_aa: CSAITTGDISPLHF
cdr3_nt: TGCAGTGCTATTACGACAGGAGATATTTCACCCCTCCACTTT

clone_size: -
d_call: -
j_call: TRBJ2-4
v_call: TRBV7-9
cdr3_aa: CASSPREGEAKNIQYF
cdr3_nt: TGTGCCAGCAGCCCTCGAGAGGGGGAGGCCAAAAACATTCAGTACTTC

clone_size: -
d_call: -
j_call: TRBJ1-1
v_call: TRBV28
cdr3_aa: CASSLLLTEVF
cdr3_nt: TGTGCCAGCAGTTTATTGTTAACGGAGGTCTTT

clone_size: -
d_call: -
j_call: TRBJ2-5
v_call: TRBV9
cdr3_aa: CASSVKTDHQETQYF
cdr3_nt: TGTGCCAGCAGCGTAAAGACAGACCACCAAGAGACCCAGTACTTC

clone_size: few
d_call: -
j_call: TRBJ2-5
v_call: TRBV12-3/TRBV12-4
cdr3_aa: CASNSGGLIETQYF
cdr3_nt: TGTGCCAGCAATTCCGGAGGACTGATCGAGACCCAGTACTTC

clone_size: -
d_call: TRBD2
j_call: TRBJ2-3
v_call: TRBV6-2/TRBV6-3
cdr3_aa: CASSLAERARDTQYF
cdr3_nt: TGTGCCAGCAGCCTAGCGGAGAGGGCAAGAGATACGCAGTATTTT

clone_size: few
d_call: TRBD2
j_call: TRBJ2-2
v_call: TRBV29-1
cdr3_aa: CSVEEWTSGDTGELFF
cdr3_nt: TGCAGCGTTGAAGAGTGGACTAGCGGGGACACCGGGGAGCTGTTTTTT

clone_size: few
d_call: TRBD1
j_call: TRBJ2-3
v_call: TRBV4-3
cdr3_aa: CASSPDRDGADTQYF
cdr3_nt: TGCGCCAGCAGCCCGGACAGGGACGGCGCAGATACGCAGTATTTT

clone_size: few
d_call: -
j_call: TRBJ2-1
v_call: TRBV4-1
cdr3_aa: CASSLGLHNEQFF
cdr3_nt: TGCGCCAGCAGCCTAGGACTACACAATGAGCAGTTCTTC

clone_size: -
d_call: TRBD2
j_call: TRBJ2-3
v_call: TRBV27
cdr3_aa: CVSTLSGIGDTQYF
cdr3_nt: TGTGTTTCCACCCTGAGCGGGATAGGGGATACGCAGTATTTT

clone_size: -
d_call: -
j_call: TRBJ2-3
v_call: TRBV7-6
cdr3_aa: CASSLGRAVTDTQYF
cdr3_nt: TGTGCCAGCAGCTTAGGACGGGCCGTCACAGATACGCAGTATTTT

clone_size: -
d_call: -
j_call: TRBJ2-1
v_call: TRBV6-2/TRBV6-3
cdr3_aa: CASSYTSRDEQFF
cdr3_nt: TGTGCCAGCAGTTATACGTCCCGGGATGAGCAGTTCTTC

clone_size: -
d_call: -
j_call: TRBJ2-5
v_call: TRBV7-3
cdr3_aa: CASSPGQKETQYF
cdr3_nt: TGTGCCAGCAGTCCCGGACAAAAAGAGACCCAGTACTTC

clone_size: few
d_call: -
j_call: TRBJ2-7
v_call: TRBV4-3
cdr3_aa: CASSQDHLSPYEQYF
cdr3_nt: TGCGCCAGCAGCCAAGACCACCTATCGCCCTACGAGCAGTACTTC

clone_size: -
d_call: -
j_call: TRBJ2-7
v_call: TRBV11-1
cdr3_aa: CASRDQGGNKNEQYF
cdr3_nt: TGTGCCAGCCGAGACCAAGGGGGAAATAAGAACGAGCAGTACTTC

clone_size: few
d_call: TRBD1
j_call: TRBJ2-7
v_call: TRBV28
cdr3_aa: CASSSPGTGSTEQYF
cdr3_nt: TGTGCCAGCAGTTCTCCCGGGACAGGGTCGACCGAGCAGTACTTC